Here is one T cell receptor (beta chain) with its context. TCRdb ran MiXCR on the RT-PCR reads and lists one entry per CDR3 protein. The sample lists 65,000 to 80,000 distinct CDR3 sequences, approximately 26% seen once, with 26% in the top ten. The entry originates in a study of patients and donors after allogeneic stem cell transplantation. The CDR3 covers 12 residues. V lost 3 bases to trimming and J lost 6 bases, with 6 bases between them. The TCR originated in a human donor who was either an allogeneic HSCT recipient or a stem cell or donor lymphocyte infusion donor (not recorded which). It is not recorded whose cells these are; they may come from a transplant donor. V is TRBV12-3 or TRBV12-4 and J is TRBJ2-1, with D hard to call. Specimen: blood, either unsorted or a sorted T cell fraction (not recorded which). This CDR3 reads CASSFFVNEQFF. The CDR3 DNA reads TGTGCCAGCAGTTTTTTTGTCAATGAGCAGTTCTTC.